Sequencing of this T cell receptor (beta chain) was carried out in a study of T-cell reconstitution after alpha-beta-depleted transplantation in children. The germline V and J ends were trimmed by 7 bases and 0 bases, with 12 bases remaining between them. The CDR3 has 15 residues. Construction of the TCRbeta library involved unique molecular identifiers. TCRdb ran MiXCR on the PCR reads and lists one entry per CDR3 protein. The table lists some 530,000 distinct CDR3 sequences, approximately 12% of them singletons. This sequence joins TRBV12-3 or TRBV12-4 and TRBJ2-2, with unresolved D. The sample was PBMCs from the stem cell graft donor, taken from the stem cell graft. This clonotype was sampled from a human donor who donated a stem cell graft to a child with combined immunodeficiency. This CDR3 is CASIPGPANTGELFF. The DNA of the CDR3 is TGTGCCAGCATTCCCGGGCCCGCGAACACCGGGGAGCTGTTTTTT.